A selection of T cell receptor beta chains follows, all from one sample in a study of blood T cell repertoires in COVID-19. Repertoires were generated with immunoSEQ multiplex PCR, while TCRdb's copy carries only in-frame clones and drops some. The table has some 200,000 clones, approximately 87% seen once. What was sequenced was peripheral blood. All receptors derive from a woman in her forties or fifties with acute or convalescent COVID-19. Each CDR3 is given with its conserved first and last residue. Fields, in order: J gene, D gene, V gene, clone size, CDR3 DNA, CDR3 protein. A D gene is named only where the DNA matches it firmly. Some rows mark clone size as missing; the rest say once, few, many or name a class of expanded clone.

>TRBJ1-2|.|TRBV5-1|.
TGCGCCAGCAGCTTGCCGGACAGAAATTTTGGCTACACCTTC
CASSLPDRNFGYTF
>TRBJ2-7|.|TRBV4-1|.
TGCGCCAGCAGCCAAGACGAGACAATCTTTAGCGAGCAGTACTTC
CASSQDETIFSEQYF
>TRBJ1-1|TRBD1|TRBV4-3|.
TGCGCCAGCAGCCAATGGACAGGGGACACTGAAGCTTTCTTT
CASSQWTGDTEAFF
>TRBJ1-6|TRBD1|TRBV3-1/TRBV3-2|.
TGTGCCAGCAGCCAACCGGGACAGTATAATTCACCCCTCCACTTT
CASSQPGQYNSPLHF
>TRBJ2-2|.|TRBV5-1|.
TGCGCCAGCAGCTTAGAGGCCGGGGAGCTGTTTTTT
CASSLEAGELFF
>TRBJ2-7|TRBD2|TRBV5-6|.
TGTGCCAGCAGTTCCAGCGGGAGGGGCTCCTACGAGCAGTACTTC
CASSSSGRGSYEQYF
>TRBJ2-1|.|TRBV27|.
TGTGCCAGCAGTTTACGAGTCTACAATGAGCAGTTCTTC
CASSLRVYNEQFF
>TRBJ1-6|.|TRBV30|.
TGTGCCTGGAGTGTAAATGGCTCACCCCTCCACTTT
CAWSVNGSPLHF
>TRBJ1-1|TRBD1|TRBV4-2|.
TGTGCCAGCAGCCGATTAGACAGGGACACTGAAGCTTTCTTT
CASSRLDRDTEAFF
>TRBJ1-5|.|TRBV30|.
TGTGCCTGGAGTGTACAGGGAGATCAGCCCCAGCATTTT
CAWSVQGDQPQHF
>TRBJ2-7|TRBD1|TRBV7-8|.
TGTGCCAGCAGCCTCCGGGACAGGGTACCCTACGAGCAGTACTTC
CASSLRDRVPYEQYF
>TRBJ2-1|TRBD2|TRBV11-2|once
TGTGCCAGCAGCTTACGACTAGCGGACAATGAGCAGTTCTTC
CASSLRLADNEQFF
>TRBJ1-5|.|TRBV12-3/TRBV12-4|.
TGTGCCAGCAGTTTGGCTTCGTTTTTGGCCCAGCATTTT
CASSLASFLAQHF
>TRBJ2-5|TRBD1|TRBV10-3|.
TGTGCCATCAGCGAGACAGGGCGAGAGACCCAGTACTTC
CAISETGRETQYF
>TRBJ2-1|TRBD2|TRBV23-1|.
TGCGCCAGCAGTCGAGGCGGGAGGGCCGGGTCCAATGAGCAGTTCTTC
CASSRGGRAGSNEQFF
>TRBJ1-2|TRBD1|TRBV27|.
TGTGCCAGCAGTTCCTTGACAGGGACCAACTATGGCTACACCTTC
CASSSLTGTNYGYTF
>TRBJ1-1|.|TRBV10-1|few
TGCGCCACCGCGGGCTCGAACACTGAAGCTTTCTTT
CATAGSNTEAFF
>TRBJ1-1|.|TRBV9|.
TGTGCCAGCAGCGGAAAGACAGGGAACACTGAAGCTTTCTTT
CASSGKTGNTEAFF
>TRBJ2-7|TRBD2|TRBV11-3|few
TGTGCCAGCAGCTTAGATCATAGCGGGGGACTTTCCTACGAGCAGTACTTC
CASSLDHSGGLSYEQYF
>TRBJ2-2|.|TRBV6-5|.
TGTGCCAGCAGTCGAGGGGGGGGGAACACCGGGGAGCTGTTTTTT
CASSRGGGNTGELFF
>TRBJ2-5|.|TRBV5-4|once
TGTGCCAGCAGCTTAGACAGACAAGAGACCCAGTACTTC
CASSLDRQETQYF
>TRBJ2-7|TRBD2|TRBV11-2|.
TGTGCCAGCAGCTTAGATCCCTGGACTAGCGGGAGGGCCCTATGGGAGCAGTACTTC
CASSLDPWTSGRALWEQYF
>TRBJ2-5|TRBD1|TRBV5-5|.
TGTGCCAGCAGCTTGCGTGACAGGGTCGGGGAGACCCAGTACTTC
CASSLRDRVGETQYF
>TRBJ2-5|.|TRBV9|.
TGTGCCAGCAGCCTCGGGTCACAAGAGACCCAGTACTTC
CASSLGSQETQYF
>TRBJ2-7|TRBD2|TRBV9|.
TGTGCCAGCAGTCATTTACTCGGGGGGTCTTCCTACGAGCAGTACTTC
CASSHLLGGSSYEQYF
>TRBJ2-2|TRBD1|TRBV6-2/TRBV6-3|.
TGTGCCAGCAGTTACGTTCAGGGACAGAACAAGGGAAACACCGGGGAGCTGTTTTTT
CASSYVQGQNKGNTGELFF
>TRBJ2-2|.|TRBV18|.
TGTGCCAGCTCACCACCGACCGGGAGCGCGAACACCGGGGAGCTGTTTTTT
CASSPPTGSANTGELFF
>TRBJ2-3|.|TRBV5-6|.
TGTGCCAGCAGCTTGATGACGGGGGGCGGTACAGATACGCAGTATTTT
CASSLMTGGGTDTQYF
>TRBJ1-1|.|TRBV19|.
TGTGCCAGTTTCACCGACAGTTACACTGAAGCTTTCTTT
CASFTDSYTEAFF
>TRBJ1-6|TRBD1|TRBV18|.
TGTGCCAGCTCACCAGGACAGGGAAATTCACCCCTCCACTTT
CASSPGQGNSPLHF
>TRBJ2-1|TRBD2|TRBV5-4|.
TGTGCCAGCAGCTTGTGGCTAGCGGATGAGCAGTTCTTC
CASSLWLADEQFF
>TRBJ1-3|.|TRBV10-3|.
TGTGCCATCAGTGACTCTCGGGGAGGAAACACCATATATTTT
CAISDSRGGNTIYF
>TRBJ2-3|TRBD2|TRBV27|few
TGTGCCAGCAGTTTATTCGGGACTAGCGGCACAGATACGCAGTATTTT
CASSLFGTSGTDTQYF
>TRBJ1-6|.|TRBV3-1/TRBV3-2|.
TGTGCCAGCAGCCAAGGGGGAGGGGATTCACCCCTCCACTTT
CASSQGGGDSPLHF
>TRBJ2-5|.|TRBV15|few
TGTGCCACCGCAATTCAGGGGCAAGAGACCCAGTACTTC
CATAIQGQETQYF
>TRBJ2-2|TRBD2|TRBV24-1|once
TGTGCCACCAGTGACTCCACTAGCGGGGGGCACACCGGGGAGCTGTTTTTT
CATSDSTSGGHTGELFF
>TRBJ1-1|.|TRBV12-3/TRBV12-4|.
TGTGCCAGCAGTTTCGGAGTTAGCACTGAAGCTTTCTTT
CASSFGVSTEAFF
>TRBJ1-4|.|TRBV5-1|.
TGCGCCAGCAGCTACTTGCTCTCAGCAGGTGAAAAACTGTTTTTT
CASSYLLSAGEKLFF
>TRBJ1-1|.|TRBV28|.
TGTGCCAGCAGTTTAGCGTGGTCTGAAGCTTTCTTT
CASSLAWSEAFF
>TRBJ2-3|TRBD2|TRBV6-2/TRBV6-3|once
TGTGCCAGCAGTAGACTAGCGGGGGGGCCTAATACGCAGTATTTT
CASSRLAGGPNTQYF
>TRBJ2-3|TRBD2|TRBV7-2|.
TGTGCCAGCAGCGGACACCTTGGGACTAGCGGGGCTCGGAGTGATACGCAGTATTTT
CASSGHLGTSGARSDTQYF
>TRBJ1-5|.|TRBV5-6|once
TGTGCCAGCAGCTTGGGGGGACACGATCAGCCCCAGCATTTT
CASSLGGHDQPQHF
>TRBJ2-1|.|TRBV10-3|.
TGTGCCATCAGTCAAAGAGGGCTCTACAATGAGCAGTTCTTC
CAISQRGLYNEQFF
>TRBJ1-2|TRBD1|TRBV7-9|once
TGTGCCAGCAGCTTAGGACAGGGGATCAAGGATGGCTACACCTTC
CASSLGQGIKDGYTF
>TRBJ1-1|.|TRBV4-3|.
TGCGCCAGCAGCCAACTAGAAAACACTGAAGCTTTCTTT
CASSQLENTEAFF
>TRBJ2-4|.|TRBV2|.
TGTGCCAGCAGTGAAGGGGCCAATATTCAGTACTTC
CASSEGANIQYF
>TRBJ1-6|.|TRBV2|.
TGTGCCAGCCATGCCCCGTACAGGGCGCGGAATTCACCCCTCCACTTT
CASHAPYRARNSPLHF
>TRBJ2-3|TRBD2|TRBV7-2|.
TGTGCCAGCAGCAGACCCCAGCGGGGGGCCTCCCGCACAGATACGCAGTATTTT
CASSRPQRGASRTDTQYF
>TRBJ1-1|.|TRBV29-1|.
TGCAGCGTTAAACAGGGATTGAACACTGAAGCTTTCTTT
CSVKQGLNTEAFF
>TRBJ1-1|TRBD1|TRBV9|.
TGTGCCAGCAGCCCTCAACAGGGGTTTGGTACTGAAGCTTTCTTT
CASSPQQGFGTEAFF
>TRBJ1-5|TRBD1|TRBV10-1|once
TGCGCCAGCAGTGAGCCGACAGCTACAAATGACAGGGGACCTTATAGCAATCAGCCCCAGCATTTT
CASSEPTATNDRGPYSNQPQHF
>TRBJ2-7|TRBD1|TRBV6-6|.
TGTGCCAGCAGTTACGGGACAGAAGGCTACGAGCAGTACTTC
CASSYGTEGYEQYF
>TRBJ1-1|.|TRBV5-1|.
TGCGCCAGCAGCTTGCTCGGGGTAGACACTGAAGCTTTCTTT
CASSLLGVDTEAFF
>TRBJ2-3|.|TRBV5-1|.
TGCGCCAGCAGCCCACAGCCGACTAGTAGCACAGATACGCAGTATTTT
CASSPQPTSSTDTQYF
>TRBJ2-3|.|TRBV11-3|.
TGTGCCAGCAGCTGGACTATTGGAGATACGCAGTATTTT
CASSWTIGDTQYF
>TRBJ1-1|.|TRBV7-2|.
TGTGCCAGCAGGCCACAGGGTCTGGGCACTGAAGCTTTCTTT
CASRPQGLGTEAFF
>TRBJ2-1|TRBD2|TRBV10-3|.
TGTGCCATCAGGGGAAGCGGGGGCCTTACCCCCAATGAGCAGTTCTTC
CAIRGSGGLTPNEQFF
>TRBJ2-2|.|TRBV18|.
TGTGCCAGCTCCCCCGGAGGGCCGAACACCGGGGAGCTGTTTTTT
CASSPGGPNTGELFF
>TRBJ1-2|.|TRBV19|.
TGTGCCAGTAGACAGAATGGCTACACCTTC
CASRQNGYTF